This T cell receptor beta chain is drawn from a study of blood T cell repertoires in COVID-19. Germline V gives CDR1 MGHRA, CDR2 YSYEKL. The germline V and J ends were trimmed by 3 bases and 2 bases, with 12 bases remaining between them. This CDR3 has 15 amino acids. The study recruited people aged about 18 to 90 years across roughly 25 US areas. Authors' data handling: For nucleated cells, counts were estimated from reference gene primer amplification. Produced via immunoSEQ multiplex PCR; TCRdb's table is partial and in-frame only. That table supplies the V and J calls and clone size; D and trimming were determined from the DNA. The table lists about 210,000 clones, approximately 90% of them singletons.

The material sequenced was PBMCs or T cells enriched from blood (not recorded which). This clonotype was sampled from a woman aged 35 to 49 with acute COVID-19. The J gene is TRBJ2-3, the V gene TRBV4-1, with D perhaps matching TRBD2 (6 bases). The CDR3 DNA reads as TGCGCCAGCAGCCAGGGGCTAGCGCCCACAGATACGCAGTATTTT. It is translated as CASSQGLAPTDTQYF.